This T cell receptor beta chain stems from a study of post-analysis software for immune sequencing data. The overall study: Patients had relapsing-remitting, secondary progressive or progressive-relapsing multiple sclerosis; some lacked subtype. Study-wide results and caveats: The five TRBV segments detected at higher frequency in patients than in controls included TRBV5-6, TRBV5-1 and TRBV20-1.

Every TCR beta cDNA library bore unique molecular identifiers. A population of roughly 1 to 11 million T cells gave rise to roughly 0.5 million cDNA molecules. TCRdb used MiXCR to reprocess the PCR reads, holding one entry per CDR3 protein. This table has 650,000 to 850,000 distinct CDR3 sequences, around 53% appearing once. Turning to this clonotype: Its target is not known.

Per germline, CDR1 DFQATT and CDR2 SNEGSKA (reference sequence). CDR3 length equals 15 residues. This clonotype was sampled from a girl under 18 with multiple sclerosis. Specimen: blood. The chain carries TRBV20-1 and TRBJ2-5; D possibly corresponds to TRBD2 (6 bases). The J call may not be correct, given that the DNA end is closer to TRBJ2-7. The CDR3 sequence: CSARSEGPGAYEQYF. DNA for the CDR3: TGCAGTGCTAGATCGGAGGGTCCCGGGGCCTACGAGCAGTACTTC.